These 16 T cell receptor beta chains share one sample of origin, sequenced in a study of blood T cell repertoires in COVID-19. Profiled with immunoSEQ multiplex PCR; TCRdb holds only in-frame clones, not every one. In the table there are about 370,000 clones, roughly 90% of which are singletons. The sequenced sample was peripheral blood. All receptors derive from a woman between 25 and 40 years old with COVID-19, enrolled during active disease.

J is TRBJ2-2 and V is TRBV3-1 (or the pseudogene TRBV3-2); TRBD2 agrees at 12 bases. Germline trimming cut 2 bases from V and 6 bases from J; bases unmatched to any gene: 4. The CDR3 sequence is 16 residues long. The germline V gene has CDR1 LGHDT and CDR2 YNNKEL (reference sequence). DNA for the CDR3: TGTGCCAGCAGCCAACTGCCTAGCGGGGGGGCCGGGGAGCTGTTTTTT. Translated, it gives CASSQLPSGGAGELFF.

J is TRBJ1-6 and V is TRBV6-5, with 8 nucleotides matching TRBD1. The V segment lost 6 bases and the J segment 8 bases; nucleotides outside the gene matches: 6. Looked up from germline, CDR1 is MNHEY and CDR2 is SVGAGI. The CDR3 is 14 residues long. In DNA, the CDR3 is TGTGCCAGCAGCCGGACAGGGAGGGATTCACCCCTCCACTTT. Amino acids: CASSRTGRDSPLHF.

The chain joins TRBV18 to TRBJ2-5; D may be TRBD1 (6 bases). V lost 1 base and J lost 2, with 11 bases in between. Germline CDR1 reads KGHSH; CDR2 reads LQKENI. CDR3 size: 15 residues. DNA for the CDR3: TGTGCCAGCTCACCACAGGACAGTATACAAGAGACCCAGTACTTC. It is translated as CASSPQDSIQETQYF.

This clone was seen only a few times. The chain is built from TRBV2 and TRBJ1-1; no firm D call. In germline, CDR1 is SNHLY, CDR2 FYNNEI. With 5 bases removed from V and 0 bases from J, the gap between germline ends came to 7 bases. This CDR3 is built from 13 residues. The CDR3 here is CASSLQMNTEAFF. The CDR3 nucleotides read TGTGCCAGCAGTCTACAGATGAACACTGAAGCTTTCTTT.

The gene calls are TRBV3-1 (or the pseudogene TRBV3-2) and TRBJ2-1; D is possibly TRBD2 (5 bases). CDR3 length: 18 residues. With 0 bases removed from V and 6 bases from J, the gap between germline ends came to 21 bases. Germline-derived CDR1 and CDR2 are LGHDT and YNNKEL (reference sequence). CDR3 sequence: CASSQDRVLGDLSNEQFF. For the CDR3, the DNA is TGTGCCAGCAGCCAAGATCGGGTACTAGGTGACCTCTCCAATGAGCAGTTCTTC.

The gene calls are TRBV19 and TRBJ2-7; tentative D call: TRBD1 (7 bases). V shed 3 bases and J shed 6 bases, with 21 bases lying between them. Germline CDR1 is LNHDA and CDR2 is SQIVND (reference sequence). This CDR3 has 16 residues. The CDR3 region has the DNA TGTGCCAGTAGTATGGGAGGTGGACAGGCTGTCTCCGAGCAGTACGTC. This gives the protein CASSMGGGQAVSEQYV.

The rearrangement joins TRBV29-1 to TRBJ1-2, with 10 bases aligning to TRBD1. The CDR3 runs 13 residues. Germline values: CDR1 SQVTM, CDR2 ANQGSEA. V gave up 7 bases and J gave up 4 bases; unmatched junction bases: 6. The CDR3 sequence is CSAGQGGIYGYTF. DNA of the CDR3: TGCAGCGCTGGACAGGGGGGCATCTATGGCTACACCTTC. The full variable domain, rest sourced from reference TRBV29-1 and TRBJ1-2, is SAVISQKPSRDICQRGTSLTIQCQVDSQVTMMFWYRQQPGQSLTLIATANQGSEATYESGFVIDKFPISRPNLTFSTLTVSNMSPEDSSIYLCSAGQGGIYGYTFGSGTRLTVV.

This clone appeared a single time. The gene calls are TRBV18 and TRBJ2-1; D is possibly TRBD2 (6 bases). The CDR3 consists of 16 residues. V was shortened by 4 bases and J by 0 bases, with 13 bases between the two germline ends. Per the germline V gene, CDR1 is KGHSH and CDR2 is LQKENI. CDR3 nucleotide sequence: TGTGCCAGCTCACTTGAAGGCGGGATCTCCTACAATGAGCAGTTCTTC. This gives the protein CASSLEGGISYNEQFF.

The chain is built from TRBV19 and TRBJ2-3; 13 bases are shared with TRBD2. Germline-derived CDR1 and CDR2 are LNHDA and SQIVND (reference sequence). V lost 6 bases to trimming and J lost 5 bases; unmatched junction nucleotides: 8. The CDR3 runs 16 residues. CDR3 sequence (DNA): TGTGCCAGTAGCCAAGGACTAGCGGGGGTGGGAGATACGCAGTATTTT. Its protein product is CASSQGLAGVGDTQYF.

This chain links TRBV9 with TRBJ2-1; TRBD2 matches at 14 bases. The CDR3 covers 18 residues. After removal of 0 bases from V and 5 bases from J, the junction contained 7 bases not matched to a gene. CDR1 is SGDLS and CDR2 is YYNGEE in the germline V gene. CDR3 loop: CASSVATMGLAGDNEQFF. In DNA form, the CDR3 reads TGTGCCAGCAGCGTAGCTACGATGGGACTAGCGGGGGACAATGAGCAGTTCTTC.

J is TRBJ2-3 and V is TRBV5-1; 14 bases agree with TRBD2. Germline lookup yields CDR1 SGHRS and CDR2 YFSETQ. This CDR3 contains 15 residues. Germline trimming cut 4 bases from V and 8 bases from J; bases unmatched to any gene: 6. CDR3 in amino acids: CASSTGLAGGSTQYF. CDR3 DNA: TGCGCCAGCAGCACCGGACTAGCGGGAGGAAGTACGCAGTATTTT.

The J gene is TRBJ2-4, the V gene TRBV19; 8 bases are a match to TRBD2. The CDR3 has 14 amino acids. Trimming at V came to 8 bases and at J to 1 base, leaving 4 bases not matched to a gene. In germline, CDR1 is LNHDA, CDR2 SQIVND (reference sequence). CDR3 bases: TGTGCCAGTGGGGCGGGGGGCGCCAAAAACATTCAGTACTTC. Its translation is CASGAGGAKNIQYF. Using reference TRBV19 and TRBJ2-4 for the parts outside the CDR3, the full variable domain is DGGITQSPKYLFRKEGQNVTLSCEQNLNHDAMYWYRQDPGQGLRLIYYSQIVNDFQKGDIAEGYSVSREKKESFPLTVTSAQKNPTAFYLCASGAGGAKNIQYFGAGTRLSVL.

This clone appeared once. The chain employs TRBV19 and TRBJ1-6; D remains unclear. The CDR3 is made up of 15 amino acids. The germline V gene has CDR1 LNHDA and CDR2 SQIVND (reference sequence). Deletions cut 3 bases from V and 7 bases from J, with 13 bases between. The CDR3 DNA is TGTGCCAGTAGTATCGTTGGTGGCACAAATTCACCCCTCCACTTT. It encodes CASSIVGGTNSPLHF.

The rearrangement joins TRBV11-3 to TRBJ1-1; the D is unclear. CDR3 size: 11 residues. Germline values: CDR1 SGHNT, CDR2 YENEEA. Trimming cost V 1 base and J 6 bases, with 3 bases left between them. CDR3 region: CASSLGPEAFF. The CDR3 DNA reads TGTGCCAGCAGCTTAGGGCCTGAAGCTTTCTTT.

The genes are TRBV28 and TRBJ2-1; TRBD2 aligns across 7 bases. The V and J ends lost 4 bases and 6 bases, in that order; junction bases with no gene match: 9. This CDR3 spans 15 amino acids. CDR1 and CDR2 (germline): MDHEN, SYDVKM. This chain's CDR3 is CASSWAGAGRNEQFF. The CDR3 region has the DNA TGTGCCAGCAGTTGGGCGGGAGCTGGTCGCAATGAGCAGTTCTTC.

The CDR3 sequence: CASSWGTLASYEQYV. DNA of the CDR3: TGTGCCAGCAGCTGGGGGACACTCGCCTCCTACGAGCAGTACGTC. V gene TRBV5-5 combines with J gene TRBJ2-7, with D possibly matching TRBD1 (6 bases). The CDR3 is made up of 15 amino acids. Germline CDR1 SGHKS, CDR2 YYEKEE (reference sequence). V was cut by 3 bases and J by 0 bases, with 13 bases left in between.